This passage covers 23 T cell receptor beta chains from one sample sequenced in a study of chemoradiotherapy in HPV16-positive cancers. TCRdb keeps only in-frame clones here, not all; method: immunoSEQ multiplex PCR. This sample has approximately 9,300 clones, with roughly 65% found just once. Sample collection occurred from a patient who underwent chemoradiotherapy. The receptor source for this set is a human donor with HPV-associated anogenital cancer.

The V call is TRBV7-9, the J call TRBJ1-2, with 8 nucleotides matching TRBD1. There are 14 residues in the CDR3. Germline CDR1 is SEHNR and CDR2 is FQNEAQ (reference sequence). V shed 1 base, J shed 10 bases, and the junction held 8 bases outside the gene matches. Here the CDR3 DNA reads TGTGCCAGCAGCTTAGAAGGGGGACAGGCTGTCTACACCTTC. It is translated as CASSLEGGQAVYTF. The full variable domain, completed using reference TRBV7-9 and TRBJ1-2, is DTGVSQNPRHKITKRGQNVTFRCDPISEHNRLYWYRQTLGQGPEFLTYFQNEAQLEKSRLLSDRFSAERPKGSFSTLEIQRTEQGDSAMYLCASSLEGGQAVYTFGSGTRLTVV.

This chain joins TRBV11-2 and TRBJ1-4, with unresolved D. V lost 5 bases to trimming and J lost 8 bases, with 9 bases between them. CDR1 SGHAT and CDR2 FQNNGV come from the germline V gene. The CDR3 is 12 amino acids. The CDR3 protein is CASSLVGEKLFF. The DNA for the CDR3 is TGTGCCAGCAGCCTAGTGGGGGAAAAACTGTTTTTT.

V gene TRBV6-5 combines with J gene TRBJ1-1, with D hard to call. This CDR3 has 13 residues. The V gene lost 4 bases and the J gene lost 0 bases, with 6 bases spanning the gap. The germline V gene encodes CDR1 MNHEY and CDR2 SVGAGI. CDR3 loop: CASSSPMNTEAFF. The CDR3 nucleotides read TGTGCCAGCAGTTCCCCGATGAACACTGAAGCTTTCTTT.

The chain joins TRBV5-1 to TRBJ2-2; D could derive from TRBD1 or TRBD2 (6 bases each). CDR3 length equals 17 residues. Germline V gene data show CDR1 as SGHRS and CDR2 as YFSETQ. The V gene lost 3 bases and the J gene lost 5 bases, with 20 bases spanning the gap. The CDR3 nucleotides are TGCGCCAGCAGCTCACAGCTACAGGGAGGCGTGACCGGGGAGCTGTTTTTT. It specifies CASSSQLQGGVTGELFF. Drawing the rest from reference TRBV5-1 and TRBJ2-2, the complete variable domain is KAGVTQTPRYLIKTRGQQVTLSCSPISGHRSVSWYQQTPGQGLQFLFEYFSETQRNKGNFPGRFSGRQFSNSRSEMNVSTLELGDSALYLCASSSQLQGGVTGELFFGEGSRLTVL.

V is TRBV28 and J is TRBJ1-5; D is possibly TRBD1 (5 bases). CDR3 size: 15 residues. From germline, CDR1 is MDHEN and CDR2 SYDVKM. V gave up 4 bases and J gave up 6 bases, with 16 bases separating them. CDR3 sequence (DNA): TGTGCCAGCAGTTCCCACCAAGTGGGGGGTCAGCCCCAGCATTTT. This codes for CASSSHQVGGQPQHF.

This chain uses TRBV19 with TRBJ2-2; D is possibly TRBD2 (6 bases). This CDR3 has 14 residues. V lost 3 bases and J lost 7, with 12 bases in between. Germline V gives CDR1 LNHDA, CDR2 SQIVND (reference sequence). The CDR3 sequence: CASSIRRGGGELFF. The CDR3 region has the DNA TGTGCCAGTAGTATTAGGCGGGGCGGCGGGGAGCTGTTTTTT.

The CDR3 bases are TGTGCCAGCAGCTTAGCGCTTGAGGCTTCCGATTGGGGGGTGTCGGGGAAGAAGGGCTACACCTTC. Translated, it gives CASSLALEASDWGVSGKKGYTF. The chain is built from TRBV7-2 and TRBJ1-2; possible D gene TRBD1, 5 bases. V was shortened by 0 bases and J by 8 bases, with 37 bases between the two germline ends. The CDR3 has 22 amino acids. The germline V gene encodes CDR1 SGHTA and CDR2 FQGNSA.

J is TRBJ2-1 and V is TRBV9; D might be TRBD2 (6 bases). The CDR3 totals 14 residues. CDR1 is SGDLS and CDR2 is YYNGEE in the germline V gene. The ends were cut back, 0 bases at V and 8 bases at J, with 12 bases in the middle. CDR3 protein: CASSVELREDEQFF. The DNA for the CDR3 is TGTGCCAGCAGCGTAGAATTGCGGGAAGATGAGCAGTTCTTC.

The rearrangement links TRBV6-5 to TRBJ2-1; no clear D. The ends were cut back, 6 bases at V and 0 bases at J, with 9 bases in the middle. The CDR3 spans 14 residues. Per germline, CDR1 MNHEY and CDR2 SVGAGI. The CDR3 sequence is CASRGMSSYNEQFF. The CDR3 nucleotides are TGTGCCAGCAGGGGTATGAGCTCCTACAATGAGCAGTTCTTC.

The V call is TRBV4-3, the J call TRBJ1-1; no clear D. The ends were cut back, 4 bases at V and 2 bases at J, with 8 bases in the middle. This CDR3 has 13 amino acids. Germline V gene data show CDR1 as LGHNA and CDR2 as YSLEER. CDR3 nucleotide sequence: TGCGCCAGCAGCCGAGGACCTAACACTGAAGCTTTCTTT. Its translation is CASSRGPNTEAFF.

The chain couples TRBV28 to TRBJ2-7, with D tentatively TRBD2 (6 bases). The germline V gene encodes CDR1 MDHEN and CDR2 SYDVKM. The length of the CDR3 is 15 residues. The V end was cut by 6 bases, the J end by 3 bases, with 18 bases between. CDR3: CASSGGEFKLYEQYF. CDR3 in DNA: TGTGCCAGCAGCGGAGGGGAGTTTAAGCTCTACGAGCAGTACTTC.

This chain connects TRBV5-1 to TRBJ1-6; D perhaps matches TRBD1 (5 bases). V was pared by 0 bases and J by 10 bases, with 8 bases between. The germline gives CDR1 SGHRS, CDR2 YFSETQ. The CDR3 is 13 amino acids. CDR3 residues: CASSLAGRSPLHF. CDR3 bases: TGCGCCAGCAGCTTGGCAGGGCGGTCACCCCTCCACTTT.

This clone was seen only a few times. The V gene is TRBV5-1, the J gene TRBJ1-3; no reliable D call. The germline V gene encodes CDR1 SGHRS and CDR2 YFSETQ. The CDR3 is made up of 13 amino acids. Deletions cut 2 bases from V and 8 bases from J, with 11 bases between. DNA of the CDR3: TGCGCCAGCAGCTTTCGACCGGCGGACACCATATATTTT. The encoded protein is CASSFRPADTIYF.

This clone has a handful of counts. V is TRBV5-6 and J is TRBJ2-5; 12 nucleotides align to TRBD2. The CDR3 contains 16 residues. The trim removed 1 base at V and 0 bases at J, leaving 1 base unmatched. Germline loops: CDR1 SGHDT, CDR2 YYEEEE. CDR3 loop: CASSLRLAGDQETQYF. CDR3 coding DNA: TGTGCCAGCAGCTTGCGACTAGCGGGGGACCAAGAGACCCAGTACTTC. Using reference TRBV5-6 and TRBJ2-5 for the parts outside the CDR3, the full variable domain is DAGVTQSPTHLIKTRGQQVTLRCSPKSGHDTVSWYQQALGQGPQFIFQYYEEEERQRGNFPDRFSGHQFPNYSSELNVNALLLGDSALYLCASSLRLAGDQETQYFGPGTRLLVL.

The chain couples TRBV21-1 to TRBJ1-5; the table's D call of TRBD1 was not tested on the DNA. TRBV21-1 is tagged as a pseudogene. The CDR3 consists of 19 residues. CDR3 nucleotides: TGTGCCAGCAGCAAGCCCGCGAAATTTTTGACAGGGGTGGATCAGCCCCAGCATTTT. It encodes CASSKPAKFLTGVDQPQHF.

The sample holds a few counts of this clone. The V gene is TRBV29-1, the J gene TRBJ1-2, with no clear D. The germline V gene has CDR1 SQVTM and CDR2 ANQGSEA. This CDR3 is built from 13 residues. The V end was cut by 4 bases, the J end by 7 bases, with 16 bases between. The CDR3 sequence is CSVVLVTASGYTF. CDR3 bases: TGCAGCGTTGTACTAGTAACAGCGAGTGGCTACACCTTC.

The rearrangement links TRBV2 to TRBJ2-2, with 14 bases matching TRBD2. Per the germline V gene, CDR1 is SNHLY and CDR2 is FYNNEI. With 7 bases clipped from V and 7 bases from J, the junction kept 8 bases outside the gene matches. This CDR3 region has 16 residues. The CDR3 is CASIGTSGSTGGELFF. CDR3 nucleotide sequence: TGTGCCAGCATTGGGACTAGCGGGAGCACTGGCGGGGAGCTGTTTTTT.

V usage is TRBV6-1 and J usage is TRBJ2-1; D possibly uses TRBD1 or TRBD2 (5 bases each). V lost 2 bases, J lost 6 bases, and 14 bases lay in between. In germline, CDR1 is MNHNS, CDR2 SASEGT. This CDR3 contains 15 residues. The CDR3 here is CASSEPGRKGNEQFF. The CDR3 nucleotides read TGTGCCAGCAGTGAACCGGGACGCAAAGGCAATGAGCAGTTCTTC.

The V call is TRBV6-5, the J call TRBJ1-4; tentative D call: TRBD1 (6 bases). CDR1 MNHEY and CDR2 SVGAGI come from the germline V gene. V was shortened by 8 bases and J by 5 bases, with 12 bases between the two germline ends. This CDR3 has 13 residues. CDR3 residues: CASRGTNNEKLFF. The CDR3 DNA follows: TGTGCCAGCCGCGGGACAAACAATGAAAAACTGTTTTTT.

DNA of the CDR3: TGTGCCAGCAGCGTAGAGCCTAGCGGGGGGGCCCGAATATACAATGAGCAGTTCTTC. It is translated as CASSVEPSGGARIYNEQFF. The rearrangement links TRBV9 to TRBJ2-1, with 12 nucleotides matching TRBD2. Germline CDR1 reads SGDLS; CDR2 reads YYNGEE. The CDR3 extends over 19 amino acids. J gave up 4 bases and V 0 bases, and 11 bases lay outside the gene matches.

The V and J genes are TRBV19 and TRBJ2-1; a possible D gene is TRBD2 (7 bases). Germline V gene lookup returns CDR1 LNHDA and CDR2 SQIVND (reference sequence). The CDR3 loop spans 14 amino acids. The CDR3 protein is CVHRGKRGAGEQFF. The CDR3 nucleotides read TGTGTCCACCGGGGAAAACGGGGGGCGGGTGAGCAGTTCTTC.

The chain recombines TRBV7-2 with TRBJ2-2; no clear D. V lost 6 bases and J 3 bases, leaving 14 bases between the germline ends. Germline loops: CDR1 SGHTA, CDR2 FQGNSA. This CDR3 has 15 amino acids. In DNA form, the CDR3 reads TGTGCCAGCAGGCCCCTTAGTTGGTACACCGGGGAGCTGTTTTTT. As protein: CASRPLSWYTGELFF.

The chain couples TRBV28 to TRBJ2-5, with D perhaps TRBD1 (5 bases). Trimming pared 4 bases from V and 2 bases from J, leaving 17 bases between. The CDR3 is 16 residues long. Per the germline V gene, CDR1 is MDHEN and CDR2 is SYDVKM. The CDR3 DNA is TGTGCCAGCAGTTCCTCGACAGTATACAATCAAGAGACCCAGTACTTC. Translated, it gives CASSSSTVYNQETQYF.